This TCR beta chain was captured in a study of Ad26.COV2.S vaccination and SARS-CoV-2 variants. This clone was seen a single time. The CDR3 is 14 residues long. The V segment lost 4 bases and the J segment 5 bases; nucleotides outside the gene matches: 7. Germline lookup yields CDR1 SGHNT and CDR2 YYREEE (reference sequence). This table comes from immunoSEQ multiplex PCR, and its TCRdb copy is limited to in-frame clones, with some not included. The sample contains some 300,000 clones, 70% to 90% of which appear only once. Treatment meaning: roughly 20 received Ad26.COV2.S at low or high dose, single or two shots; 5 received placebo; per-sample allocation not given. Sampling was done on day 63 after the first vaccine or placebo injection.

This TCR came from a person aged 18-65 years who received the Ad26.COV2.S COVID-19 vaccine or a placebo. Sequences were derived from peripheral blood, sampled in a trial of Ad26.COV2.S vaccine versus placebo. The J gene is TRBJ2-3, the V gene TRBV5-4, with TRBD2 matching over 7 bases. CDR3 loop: CASSPRGELDTQYF. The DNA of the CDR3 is TGTGCCAGCAGCCCACGGGGGGAACTAGATACGCAGTATTTT.